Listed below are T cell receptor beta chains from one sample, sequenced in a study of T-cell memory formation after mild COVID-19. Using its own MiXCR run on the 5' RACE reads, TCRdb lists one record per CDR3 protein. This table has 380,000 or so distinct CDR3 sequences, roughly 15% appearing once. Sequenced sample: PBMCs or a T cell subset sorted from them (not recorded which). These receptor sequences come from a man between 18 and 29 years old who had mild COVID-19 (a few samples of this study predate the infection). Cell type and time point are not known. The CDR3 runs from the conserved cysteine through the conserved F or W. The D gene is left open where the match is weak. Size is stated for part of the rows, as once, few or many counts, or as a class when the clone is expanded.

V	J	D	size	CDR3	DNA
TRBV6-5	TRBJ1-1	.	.	CASRQETGLNTEAFF	TGTGCCAGCAGGCAAGAGACAGGTTTGAACACTGAAGCTTTCTTT
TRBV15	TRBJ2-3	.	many	CATSGQITDTQYF	TGTGCCACCAGCGGACAGATCACAGATACGCAGTATTTT
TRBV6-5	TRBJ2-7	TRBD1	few	CASRRQGIYEQYF	TGTGCCAGCAGGCGACAGGGCATCTACGAGCAGTACTTC
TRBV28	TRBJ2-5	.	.	CASSWGGETQYF	TGTGCCAGCAGTTGGGGCGGGGAGACCCAGTACTTC
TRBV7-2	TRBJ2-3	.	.	CASSPEGWGTQYF	TGTGCCAGCAGCCCCGAGGGGTGGGGTACGCAGTATTTT
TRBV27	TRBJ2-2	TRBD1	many	CASSLSDRAGAGELFF	TGTGCCAGCAGTTTATCGGACAGGGCGGGTGCCGGGGAGCTGTTTTTT
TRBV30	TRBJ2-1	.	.	CAWRTARVEQFF	TGTGCCTGGAGGACCGCCCGGGTTGAGCAGTTCTTC
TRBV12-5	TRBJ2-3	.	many	CASGQTRHAADTQYF	TGTGCTAGTGGACAAACCCGACACGCCGCAGATACGCAGTATTTT
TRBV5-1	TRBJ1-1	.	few	CASSQMGVSTEAFF	TGCGCCAGCAGCCAAATGGGGGTTTCTACTGAAGCTTTCTTT
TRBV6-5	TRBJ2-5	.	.	CASSYSFSQETQYF	TGTGCCAGCAGTTACTCGTTCAGCCAAGAGACCCAGTACTTC
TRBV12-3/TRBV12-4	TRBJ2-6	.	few	CASSPLTVLTF	TGTGCCAGCAGCCCCCTCACGGTCCTGACTTTC
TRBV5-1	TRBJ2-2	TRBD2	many	CASSLVAGGRDGELFF	TGCGCCAGCAGCTTGGTAGCGGGGGGCCGCGACGGGGAGCTGTTTTTT
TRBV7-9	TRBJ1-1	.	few	CASSLTGRITEAFF	TGTGCCAGCAGCTTAACCGGGCGGATCACTGAAGCTTTCTTT
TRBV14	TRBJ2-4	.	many	CASSRGGREYF	TGTGCCAGCAGCCGCGGAGGGAGAGAGTACTTC
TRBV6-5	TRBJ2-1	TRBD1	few	CASSKGTGGLYNEQFF	TGTGCCAGCAGCAAGGGGACAGGGGGCCTCTACAATGAGCAGTTCTTC
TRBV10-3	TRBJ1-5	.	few	CAISERGDSNQPQHF	TGTGCCATCAGTGAGAGGGGGGATAGCAATCAGCCCCAGCATTTT
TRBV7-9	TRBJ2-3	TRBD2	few	CASSFGGIPQYF	TGTGCCAGCAGCTTCGGGGGGATCCCGCAGTATTTT
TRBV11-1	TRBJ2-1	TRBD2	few	CASSVRLAGGFEQFF	TGTGCCAGCAGCGTCCGACTAGCGGGGGGGTTCGAGCAGTTCTTC
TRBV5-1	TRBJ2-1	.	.	CASSTQGGSYNEQFF	TGCGCCAGCAGCACTCAGGGCGGCTCCTACAATGAGCAGTTCTTC
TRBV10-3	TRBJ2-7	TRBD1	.	CAISSPGQGIYEQYF	TGTGCCATCAGTAGCCCGGGACAGGGGATATACGAGCAGTACTTC